The clone carrying this TCR beta chain occurred a few times. These data belong to a study of early T cells in non-severe SARS-CoV-2 infection. MiXCR, run by TCRdb on the 5' RACE reads, gives a single entry per CDR3 protein. The sample shows tens of thousands of distinct CDR3 sequences, about 8% of them seen only once. CDR3 length: 13 residues. V was pared by 4 bases and J by 5 bases, with 11 bases between. The sample was whole blood. The J gene is TRBJ1-1, the V gene TRBV12-3 or TRBV12-4, with a weak D call TRBD1 (5 bases). This clonotype was sampled from an adult who was a healthcare worker with PCR-confirmed SARS-CoV-2 infection or an uninfected control (not recorded which). CDR3 loop: CASSSQEQTEAFF. The CDR3 DNA follows: TGTGCCAGCAGTTCACAGGAACAGACTGAAGCTTTCTTT.